This is a list of T cell receptor beta chains from one sample in a study of long-term antiretroviral therapy in people with HIV. Data came from immunoSEQ multiplex PCR; TCRdb stores just in-frame clones and leaves some out. The profile covers 24,000 or so clones, with more than 65% appearing a single time and 4.5% to 5% taken by the ten largest. The specimen comprised unsorted PBMCs, sampled 0.5 years after starting antiretroviral therapy. Receptors were obtained from a woman in her forties with HIV. The CDR3 runs from the conserved cysteine through the conserved F or W. Each record gives: J gene, clone size, D gene, V gene, CDR3 protein, CDR3 DNA. A D gene is named only where the DNA matches it firmly. Expanded clones are given a class, and other clones once, few, many or no size at all.

TRBJ2-7 NA TRBD2 TRBV6-5 CASKIAGGSSYEQYF TGTGCCAGCAAGATAGCGGGGGGGAGCTCCTACGAGCAGTACTTC
TRBJ1-6 few NA TRBV6-5 CASSSGSPLHF TGTGCCAGCAGTTCTGGCTCACCCCTCCACTTT
TRBJ2-2 NA TRBD2 TRBV12-5 CASGLLREDAGELFF TGTGCTAGTGGTTTGCTACGGGAGGACGCCGGGGAGCTGTTTTTT
TRBJ1-3 NA NA TRBV7-2 CASSSTMNSGNTIYF TGTGCCAGCAGCTCAACAATGAACTCTGGAAACACCATATATTTT
TRBJ2-4 few NA TRBV28 CASSSPGELAKNIQYF TGTGCCAGCAGCTCCCCCGGAGAGCTAGCCAAAAACATTCAGTACTTC
TRBJ2-6 NA NA TRBV18 CASSPLGSPGANVLTF TGTGCCAGCTCACCTTTGGGGTCCCCTGGGGCCAACGTCCTGACTTTC
TRBJ2-7 NA NA TRBV21-1 CASSKAETTYEQYF TGTGCCAGCAGCAAAGCGGAGACAACCTACGAGCAGTACTTC
TRBJ1-1 NA NA TRBV6-5 CASRFDQNTEAFF TGTGCCAGCAGGTTCGATCAGAACACTGAAGCTTTCTTT
TRBJ1-4 NA TRBD1 TRBV10-3 CATRGPHASKLFF TGTGCCACCAGGGGGCCCCACGCATCGAAACTGTTTTTT
TRBJ1-3 NA NA TRBV2 CASTFQGLLSGNTIYF TGTGCCAGCACGTTCCAGGGGCTCCTCTCTGGAAACACCATATATTTT
TRBJ2-4 once TRBD1 TRBV27 CASSFGSPRTGVKNIQYF TGTGCCAGCAGTTTTGGTTCCCCCAGGACAGGGGTCAAAAACATTCAGTACTTC
TRBJ2-5 NA TRBD1 TRBV27 CASSLVGQGARETQYF TGTGCCAGCAGTTTAGTGGGACAGGGGGCGCGAGAGACCCAGTACTTC
TRBJ2-7 NA NA TRBV4-1 CASSQVETATYEQYF TGCGCCAGCAGCCAAGTTGAGACAGCTACCTACGAGCAGTACTTC
TRBJ2-1 NA NA TRBV6-6 CASSYSGGTGNEQFF TGTGCCAGCAGTTACTCAGGGGGTACGGGCAATGAGCAGTTCTTC